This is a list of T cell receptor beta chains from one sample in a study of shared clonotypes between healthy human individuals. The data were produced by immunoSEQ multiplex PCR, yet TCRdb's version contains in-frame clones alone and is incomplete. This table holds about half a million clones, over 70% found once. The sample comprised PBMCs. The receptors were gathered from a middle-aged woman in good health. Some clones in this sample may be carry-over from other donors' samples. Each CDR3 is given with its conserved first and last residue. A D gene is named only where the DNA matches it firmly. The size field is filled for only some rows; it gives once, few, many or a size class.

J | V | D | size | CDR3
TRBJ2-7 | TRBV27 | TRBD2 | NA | CASSSQREGRDEQYF
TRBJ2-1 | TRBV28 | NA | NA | CASSLVGGSYNEQFF
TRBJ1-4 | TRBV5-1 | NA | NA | CASSLLDPRDPNEKLFF
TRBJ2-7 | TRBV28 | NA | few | CASSFTGQLPYEQYF
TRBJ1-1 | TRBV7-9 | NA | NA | CASSLVPGANTEAFF
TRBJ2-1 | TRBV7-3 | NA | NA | CASSLAGANEQFF
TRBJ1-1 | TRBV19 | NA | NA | CASSIGLGEAFF
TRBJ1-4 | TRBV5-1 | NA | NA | CASSRGTATNEKLFF
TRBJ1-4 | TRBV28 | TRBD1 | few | CASLPGGTATNEKLFF
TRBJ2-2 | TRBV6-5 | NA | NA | CASCSTPNTGELFF
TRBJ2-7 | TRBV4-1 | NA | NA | CASSQGTSSYEQYF
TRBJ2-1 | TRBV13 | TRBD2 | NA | CASSGPGLAANEQFF
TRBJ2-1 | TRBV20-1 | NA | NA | CSLVYNEQFF
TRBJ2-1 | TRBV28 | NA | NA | CASSLVASHGEQFF
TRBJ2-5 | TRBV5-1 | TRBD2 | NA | CASSSAGADRETQYF
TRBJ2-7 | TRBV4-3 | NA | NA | CASSQDQRSYYEQYF
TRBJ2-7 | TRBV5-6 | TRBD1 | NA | CASSFRDRVYEQYF
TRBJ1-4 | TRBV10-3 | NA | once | CAIRYKGWFF
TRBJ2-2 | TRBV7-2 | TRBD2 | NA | CASSVAGANTGELFF
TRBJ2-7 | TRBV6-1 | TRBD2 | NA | CASSELSGRSGEQYF
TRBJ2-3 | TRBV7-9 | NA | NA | CASSLVLASTDTQYF
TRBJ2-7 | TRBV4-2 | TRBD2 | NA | CASSQDVRTSGNYEQYF
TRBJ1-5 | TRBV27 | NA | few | CASSFAQGLNQPQHF
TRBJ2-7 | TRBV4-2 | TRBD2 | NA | CASSPPGLAGREQYF